Described below is a single T cell receptor (beta chain) sequence and its context. These data originate in a study of identical twins. Germline CDR1 SQVTM, CDR2 ANQGSEA. The CDR3 sequence is 15 residues long. Losses at the gene ends were 5 bases for V and 4 bases for J; bases not matched to a gene: 11. MiXCR, applied by TCRdb to the 5' RACE reads, yields one record per CDR3 protein. The table includes 500,000 or so distinct CDR3 sequences, less than 25% detected once. The same data also contributed to another study, on T cells expressing NK-cell markers.

The receptor comes from a woman aged 18-35 years in good health. Sample: CD4+ T cells sorted from blood. The chain uses TRBV29-1 and TRBJ2-1; 7 bases match TRBD2. CDR3 DNA sequence: TGCAGCGTTAAGGGCGTCGTTAGCGGGTACAATGAGCAGTTCTTC. It codes for CSVKGVVSGYNEQFF.